This T cell receptor beta chain originates from a study of OX40 agonist ivuxolimab in advanced cancers. For the wider study: Ivuxolimab, which targeted the costimulatory receptor OX40 (CD134), was an agonistic, fully human IgG2 monoclonal antibody. Intravenous ivuxolimab was administered to patients every 2 weeks at six dose levels: 0.01, 0.1, 0.3, 1.5, 3 and 10 mg/kg. Among the roughly 50 dose-escalation patients, roughly 20 had hepatocellular carcinoma, about 15 melanoma, 9 renal cell carcinoma and 9 head and neck cancer. The dose-escalation cohort was approximately 83% male with a mean age of roughly 62 years, ranging from 23 to 79. Patients were allowed to have had prior anti-PD-1, anti-PD-L1 or anti-CTLA-4 therapy, and around 41% of the dose-escalation patients had previously received checkpoint inhibitors. Three dose-escalation patients achieved partial responses, one with hepatocellular carcinoma and two with cutaneous melanoma. Peripheral TCRbeta sequencing aimed to test whether ivuxolimab altered TCR sequence diversity and caused clonal T-cell expansion. The paper covers the monotherapy dose-escalation part of the phase I ivuxolimab trial, which included N ≈ 52 patients. Study-wide conclusions, independent of this receptor: After ivuxolimab, more expanded clones were found on average in CD8+ T cells than in CD4+ T cells. In the 0.1-3.0 mg/kg groups, partial responders were among the patients with the lowest normalized peripheral clonal expansion, particularly in CD8+ T cells. At doses from 0.1 to 3.0 mg/kg, clonal expansion was seen in both CD4+ and CD8+ blood T cells between baseline and week 6. Low levels of normalized T-cell clonal expansion were also seen in some patients who did not respond. Antigen specificity was not determined for the clonally expanded peripheral T cells.

Genomic DNA was isolated from the sorted cells so that the TCRbeta CDR3 region could be sequenced. TCRbeta CDR3 regions were sequenced using the immunoSEQ Assay. TCRdb limited this immuneACCESS table to in-frame rearrangements with V and J called. A share of clones is missing; checked studies link under half to unresolved V genes, and the rest is unexplained. The sample table holds some 68,000 clones, of which around 83% were seen once. 1.4% to 1.5% of the sample goes to the ten largest clones. From the cysteine up to the phenylalanine, the CDR3 has a length of 16 residues. Of all the DNA, just the CDR3 is kept, 48 bases in frame from base 1. V drops 2 bases and J drops 3 bases, leaving 16 bases in between. The germline V gene (reference sequence) specifies PRHDT as CDR1 and FYEKMQ as CDR2. As to this clone: Its antigen is not yet known. No much larger clone exists at a distance of one base, and base qualities are not known.

The trial excluded patients who had a history of autoimmune disease or were on systemic immunosuppression. Peripheral blood for TCR sequencing was collected from all dose cohorts at baseline, on cycle 4 day 1, and on cycle 7 day 1. The samples were taken from a phase I, first-in-human, multicenter, open-label dose-escalation trial of ivuxolimab. Adults with locally advanced or metastatic head and neck squamous cell, hepatocellular, melanoma or renal cell carcinoma were enrolled in the trial. CD4+ and CD8+ T cells were sorted separately from peripheral blood before TCR sequencing. The chain is encoded by TRBV13 joined to TRBJ1-2; no D gene is confidently identified. This sample comprised CD4+ or CD8+ T cells sorted from blood, obtained in a trial of the OX40 agonist ivuxolimab. The receptor's source is an adult with an advanced solid tumor such as melanoma, head and neck, liver or kidney cancer. The CDR3 here reads CASSLLGEGWDYGYTF. The nucleotide sequence is given as TGTGCCAGCAGCTTACTCGGGGAGGGCTGGGACTATGGCTACACCTTC.